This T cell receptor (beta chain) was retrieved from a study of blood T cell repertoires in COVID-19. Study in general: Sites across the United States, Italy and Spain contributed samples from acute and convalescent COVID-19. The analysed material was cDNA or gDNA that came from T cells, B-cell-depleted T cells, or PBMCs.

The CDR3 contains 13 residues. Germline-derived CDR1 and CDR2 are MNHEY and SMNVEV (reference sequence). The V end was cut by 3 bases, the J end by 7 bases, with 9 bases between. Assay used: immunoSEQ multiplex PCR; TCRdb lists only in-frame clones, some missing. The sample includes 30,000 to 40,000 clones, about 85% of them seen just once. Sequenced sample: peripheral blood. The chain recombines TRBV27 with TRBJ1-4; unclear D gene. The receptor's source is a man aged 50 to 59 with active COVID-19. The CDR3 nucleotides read TGTGCCAGCAGTTTCGGAGCGAGTGAAAAACTGTTTTTT. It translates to CASSFGASEKLFF.